A selection of T cell receptor beta chains follows, all from one sample in a study of CD8+ T cells in alopecia areata. The data were produced by immunoSEQ multiplex PCR, yet TCRdb's version contains in-frame clones alone and is incomplete. This table holds some 200,000 clones, more than 45% found once. The sequenced sample was CD4+ T cells sorted from blood, obtained at week 24, from a patient treated with tofacitinib. The receptor source for this set is a human donor with alopecia areata. Both conserved end residues are trimmed from each CDR3.

len	v_gene	j_gene	CDR3aa
11	TRBV29-1	TRBJ2-5	SVEDRVGETQY
14	TRBV25-1	TRBJ2-2	ASSEYLGSFTGELF
12	TRBV9	TRBJ2-5	ASSLSILGETQY
13	TRBV5-6	TRBJ2-7	ASSDTGFRNYEQY
13	TRBV25-1	TRBJ2-7	ASSGVDSRLNEQY
7	TRBV5-6	TRBJ2-7	ASSYEQY
12	TRBV10-3	TRBJ1-1	AIMRGQGATEAF
11	TRBV4-3	TRBJ2-5	ASSQEVQGAQY
10	TRBV25-1	TRBJ1-6	ASSMLGSPLH
11	TRBV6-5	TRBJ2-7	ASPGQGAREQY
13	TRBV6-5	TRBJ2-1	ASSYAAERYNEQF
11	TRBV5-1	TRBJ1-2	ASSFAGNYGYT
12	TRBV5-1	TRBJ1-2	ASSLPDRGYGYT
14	TRBV11-2	TRBJ2-7	ASSRRRRELLYEQY
12	TRBV5-6	TRBJ1-2	ASSLAWDSYGYT
11	TRBV29-1	TRBJ2-1	SVEGITGSEQF
15	TRBV5-6	TRBJ2-2	ASSSQAGGGQGGELF
11	TRBV2	TRBJ2-3	ASSTFARDTQY
13	TRBV29-1	TRBJ1-2	SVEGRDREPYGYT
15	TRBV4-1	TRBJ1-1	ASSPVLDRGRSTEAF
9	TRBV20-1	TRBJ1-2	SASTGAGYT
11	TRBV30	TRBJ2-1	AWSIGPYNEQF
12	TRBV5-4	TRBJ2-5	ASSLWGGRETQY
11	TRBV6-1	TRBJ1-2	ASRVAGGDGYT
13	TRBV2	TRBJ2-2	ASSRQGLNPGELF
14	TRBV23-1	TRBJ1-2	ASSRLRDRGYYGYT
14	TRBV7-9	TRBJ2-7	ASSLVTGADFGEQY
12	TRBV9	TRBJ2-5	ASSVDLSGETQY